Listed below are T cell receptor beta chains from one sample, sequenced in a study of OX40 agonist ivuxolimab in advanced cancers. The method was immunoSEQ multiplex PCR; TCRdb's version includes in-frame clones alone and lacks a portion of them. The sample yields 92,000 or so clones, approximately 84% seen once. Sequenced material: CD4+ or CD8+ T cells sorted from blood, taken in a trial of the OX40 agonist ivuxolimab. The receptor set was obtained from an adult with an advanced solid tumor such as melanoma, head and neck, liver or kidney cancer. The CDR3 runs from the conserved cysteine through the conserved F or W. Fields, in order: D gene, V gene, clone size, J gene, CDR3 protein, CDR3 DNA. A D gene is named only where the DNA matches it firmly. A clone size is listed for some rows: how often the clone was seen (once, few, many), or a class if it is expanded.

>NA|TRBV12-5|NA|TRBJ1-5
CASRGAVSNQPQHF
TGTGCTAGTCGGGGAGCAGTTAGCAATCAGCCCCAGCATTTT
>NA|TRBV19|NA|TRBJ1-2
CASSIRRGADGYTF
TGTGCCAGTAGTATCCGTAGGGGAGCTGATGGCTACACCTTC
>NA|TRBV6-5|few|TRBJ1-2
CASSTGGIGYTF
TGTGCCAGCAGTACCGGAGGGATTGGCTACACCTTC
>NA|TRBV10-1|NA|TRBJ1-5
CASSERVHSGNQPQHF
TGCGCCAGCAGTGAACGGGTGCACAGCGGCAATCAGCCCCAGCATTTT
>TRBD1|TRBV7-9|NA|TRBJ1-5
CASSPPGTGNQPQHF
TGTGCCAGCAGCCCCCCCGGGACAGGGAATCAGCCCCAGCATTTT
>TRBD2|TRBV10-3|NA|TRBJ2-3
CAISESGLAITDTQYF
TGTGCCATCAGTGAGTCCGGACTAGCCATCACAGATACGCAGTATTTT
>NA|TRBV7-2|NA|TRBJ2-5
CASSLAGEGGTQYF
TGTGCCAGCAGCTTAGCGGGAGAGGGGGGGACCCAGTACTTC
>TRBD1|TRBV5-1|NA|TRBJ1-4
CASSVGTATNEKLFF
TGCGCCAGCAGCGTGGGGACAGCAACTAATGAAAAACTGTTTTTT
>NA|TRBV5-6|NA|TRBJ2-7
CASSHRAGEQYF
TGTGCCAGCAGCCACAGGGCAGGGGAGCAGTACTTC
>TRBD2|TRBV4-3|NA|TRBJ2-3
CASSLSGGITDTQYF
TGCGCCAGCAGCCTAAGCGGGGGGATCACAGATACGCAGTATTTT
>TRBD2|TRBV9|few|TRBJ2-1
CASSSRGGPNEQFF
TGTGCCAGCAGCTCCCGGGGGGGCCCGAATGAGCAGTTCTTC
>TRBD2|TRBV7-9|once|TRBJ2-5
CASSLGLAGGPGETQYF
TGTGCCAGCAGCTTAGGCCTAGCGGGAGGGCCGGGAGAGACCCAGTACTTC
>NA|TRBV5-8|few|TRBJ1-3
CASSWAAVSGNTIYF
TGTGCCAGCAGCTGGGCGGCTGTCTCTGGAAACACCATATATTTT
>NA|TRBV19|NA|TRBJ2-7
CASSDAFRLYEQYF
TGTGCCAGTAGTGACGCGTTCCGACTTTACGAGCAGTACTTC
>NA|TRBV4-3|NA|TRBJ1-4
CASSQDFMGGTGPEKLFF
TGCGCCAGCAGCCAAGATTTTATGGGGGGAACAGGCCCTGAAAAACTGTTTTTT
>NA|TRBV5-8|NA|TRBJ2-1
CASSLGSNNEQFF
TGTGCCAGCAGCTTGGGGTCAAACAATGAGCAGTTCTTC
>NA|TRBV25-1|few|TRBJ2-6
CASSESGRLSGANVLTF
TGTGCCAGCAGTGAGTCGGGGCGGCTCTCTGGGGCCAACGTCCTGACTTTC
>TRBD1|TRBV7-3|once|TRBJ1-5
CASSLTGQGRLYSNQPQHF
TGTGCCAGCAGCTTAACGGGACAGGGCAGATTATATAGCAATCAGCCCCAGCATTTT
>NA|TRBV21-1|medium-sized|TRBJ2-7
CASSSSGQGEEQYF
TGTGCCAGCAGCTCGTCGGGACAGGGTGAAGAGCAGTACTTC
>NA|TRBV19|NA|TRBJ2-2
CASIGRTGELFF
TGTGCCAGTATTGGGCGCACCGGGGAGCTGTTTTTT
>TRBD2|TRBV18|NA|TRBJ2-1
CASSPPGLAGDAYNEQFF
TGTGCCAGCTCACCCCCGGGACTAGCGGGAGATGCGTACAATGAGCAGTTCTTC
>NA|TRBV10-2|NA|TRBJ2-3
CASSDDGDTQYF
TGCGCCAGCAGTGACGATGGCGATACGCAGTATTTT
>NA|TRBV11-2|NA|TRBJ1-1
CASSLDQAVNTEAFF
TGTGCCAGCAGCTTAGATCAGGCTGTGAACACTGAAGCTTTCTTT
>NA|TRBV2|NA|TRBJ2-7
CASSDPQYEQYF
TGTGCCAGCAGTGACCCACAGTACGAGCAGTACTTC
>TRBD1|TRBV15|few|TRBJ2-1
CATSRDYRDSSYNEQFF
TGTGCCACCAGCAGAGACTACCGGGACAGCTCCTACAATGAGCAGTTCTTC
>NA|TRBV27|NA|TRBJ1-1
CASSFDRGTEAFF
TGTGCCAGCAGTTTTGACCGGGGAACTGAAGCTTTCTTT
>TRBD1|TRBV5-4|NA|TRBJ1-3
CASSLSGGGNTIYF
TGTGCCAGCAGCTTGTCAGGGGGCGGAAACACCATATATTTT
>TRBD1|TRBV7-9|NA|TRBJ1-2
CASSLGTGLLYGYTF
TGTGCCAGCAGCTTAGGGACAGGGCTTCTCTATGGCTACACCTTC
>NA|TRBV21-1|NA|TRBJ1-2
CASSNPHPGYTF
TGTGCCAGCAGCAATCCCCACCCTGGCTACACCTTC
>NA|TRBV14|NA|TRBJ1-2
CASAPGRRVNGYTF
TGTGCCAGCGCCCCGGGGCGCAGGGTTAATGGCTACACCTTC
>TRBD2|TRBV27|NA|TRBJ2-7
CASTGGSSYEQYF
TGTGCCAGCACCGGGGGGAGCTCCTACGAGCAGTACTTC
>NA|TRBV5-3|once|TRBJ1-4
CARSLAGTVATNEKLFF
TGTGCCAGAAGCTTGGCCGGGACCGTGGCGACTAATGAAAAACTGTTTTTT
>NA|TRBV18|NA|TRBJ2-7
CASFKGGNSYEQYF
TGTGCCAGCTTCAAAGGGGGGAACTCCTACGAGCAGTACTTC
>NA|TRBV29-1|NA|TRBJ2-3
CSLGGGVGRDTDTQYF
TGCAGTCTGGGAGGGGGAGTGGGGAGAGACACAGATACGCAGTATTTT
>NA|TRBV6-4|NA|TRBJ2-7
CASRESSYEQYF
TGTGCCAGCCGGGAAAGCTCCTACGAGCAGTACTTC
>NA|TRBV5-1|NA|TRBJ2-7
CASSLEDTSYEQYF
TGCGCCAGCAGCTTGGAGGACACTAGCTACGAGCAGTACTTC
>TRBD1|TRBV5-1|NA|TRBJ2-7
CASSLGQGGEQYF
TGCGCCAGCAGCTTGGGACAGGGGGGCGAGCAGTACTTC
>NA|TRBV19|NA|TRBJ1-2
CAARGNYGYTF
TGTGCCGCCAGGGGTAACTATGGCTACACCTTC
>NA|TRBV12-5|NA|TRBJ2-7
CASGLVGTPDEQYF
TGTGCTAGTGGTTTGGTAGGAACTCCCGACGAGCAGTACTTC
>NA|TRBV18|NA|TRBJ1-2
CASSPEGRGNGYTF
TGTGCCAGCTCACCTGAGGGCAGGGGTAATGGCTACACCTTC
>NA|TRBV19|once|TRBJ1-1
CASSRNAQNTEAFF
TGTGCCAGTAGTCGGAATGCTCAGAACACTGAAGCTTTCTTT
>NA|TRBV11-2|once|TRBJ1-2
CASSPRLGVRGDYGYTF
TGTGCCAGCAGCCCACGCCTGGGGGTGCGTGGCGACTATGGCTACACCTTC
>NA|TRBV28|NA|TRBJ1-5
CASRYGGYPSRDQPQHF
TGTGCCAGCAGATACGGGGGGTACCCCAGCAGGGATCAGCCCCAGCATTTT
>TRBD2|TRBV15|NA|TRBJ2-1
CATSREGGSSDNEQFF
TGTGCCACCAGCAGAGAGGGGGGGTCGTCCGACAATGAGCAGTTCTTC
>TRBD1|TRBV5-1|NA|TRBJ1-1
CASSFRGSTEAFF
TGCGCCAGCAGCTTCAGGGGGAGTACTGAAGCTTTCTTT
>NA|TRBV18|NA|TRBJ1-4
CASSQGALNEKLFF
TGTGCCAGCTCACAGGGCGCCCTGAATGAAAAACTGTTTTTT
>TRBD2|TRBV7-9|NA|TRBJ2-1
CASSPSGGASGEQFF
TGCGCCAGCAGCCCTAGCGGGGGGGCCTCTGGTGAGCAGTTCTTC
>NA|TRBV6-1|NA|TRBJ2-7
CASSVSGPGYEQYF
NA
>TRBD1|TRBV9|once|TRBJ2-2
CASARGTENTGELFF
TGTGCCAGCGCCAGAGGGACAGAAAACACCGGGGAGCTGTTTTTT
>NA|TRBV14|NA|TRBJ2-3
CASSPWTGADTQYF
TGTGCCAGCAGCCCATGGACCGGTGCAGATACGCAGTATTTT
>NA|TRBV5-8|few|TRBJ1-2
CASRLLAGARGYTF
TGTGCCAGCAGACTATTGGCGGGGGCGCGTGGCTACACCTTC
>TRBD1|TRBV5-4|NA|TRBJ1-1
CASSLAGTGGTEAFF
TGTGCCAGCAGCTTGGCCGGGACAGGGGGCACTGAAGCTTTCTTT
>NA|TRBV27|NA|TRBJ1-1
CASSVRGKNTEAFF
TGTGCCAGCAGTGTCAGGGGCAAGAACACTGAAGCTTTCTTT